This T cell receptor (beta chain) was identified in a study of T cell repertoires in cytomegalovirus infection. General study results and limits: Cumulative frequency (of public TCR beta family members) identified carriers of CMV plus the relevant HLA.

Each CDR3 protein gets one entry after TCRdb re-called the reads with MiXCR. The sample holds hundreds of thousands of distinct CDR3 sequences, about 30% seen once. This clonotype was seen a handful of times. What it recognizes is unknown. The source is a human donor in good health (CMV status not recorded). Some clones in this sample may be carry-over from other donors' samples. The sample in question was cultured CD8+ T cells from PBMCs, obtained from culture after CMV antigen stimulation.

Here the CDR3 reads CASSPPPASGELFF. The CDR3 DNA sequence: TGTGCCAGCTCTCCGCCCCCGGCGTCCGGGGAGCTGTTTTTT. The gene calls are TRBV18 and TRBJ2-2; no definite D call. Looked up from germline, CDR1 is KGHSH and CDR2 is LQKENI. The CDR3 spans 14 residues. V lost 6 bases, J lost 6 bases, and 14 bases lay in between. The variable domain in full, with the rest retrieved from reference TRBV18 and TRBJ2-2, is NAGVMQNPRHLVRRRGQEARLRCSPMKGHSHVYWYRQLPEEGLKFMVYLQKENIIDESGMPKERFSAEFPKEGPSILRIQQVVRGDSAAYFCASSPPPASGELFFGEGSRLTVL.